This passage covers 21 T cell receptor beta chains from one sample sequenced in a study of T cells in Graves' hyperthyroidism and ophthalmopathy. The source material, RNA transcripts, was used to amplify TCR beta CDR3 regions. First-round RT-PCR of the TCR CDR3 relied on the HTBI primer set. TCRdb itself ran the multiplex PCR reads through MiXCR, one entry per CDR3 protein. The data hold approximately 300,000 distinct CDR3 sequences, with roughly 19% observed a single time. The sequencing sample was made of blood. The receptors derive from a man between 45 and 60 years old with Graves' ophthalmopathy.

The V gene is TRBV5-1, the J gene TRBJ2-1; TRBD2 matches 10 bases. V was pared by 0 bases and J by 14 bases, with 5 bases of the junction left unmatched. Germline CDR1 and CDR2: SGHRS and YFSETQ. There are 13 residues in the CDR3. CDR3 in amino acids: CASSLVPSGRKFF. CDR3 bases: TGCGCCAGCAGCTTGGTACCTAGCGGGAGAAAGTTCTTC.

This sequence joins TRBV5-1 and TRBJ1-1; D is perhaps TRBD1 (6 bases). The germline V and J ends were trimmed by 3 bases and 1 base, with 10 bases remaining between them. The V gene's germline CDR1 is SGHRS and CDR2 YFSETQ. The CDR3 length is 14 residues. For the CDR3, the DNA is TGCGCCAGCAGCTCAGGGGAGACGAACACTGAAGCTTTCTTT. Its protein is CASSSGETNTEAFF.

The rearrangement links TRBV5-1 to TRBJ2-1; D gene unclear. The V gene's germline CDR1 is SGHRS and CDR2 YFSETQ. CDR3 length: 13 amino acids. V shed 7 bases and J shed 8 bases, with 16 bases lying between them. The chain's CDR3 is CASYADPWDEQFF. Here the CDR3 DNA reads TGCGCCAGCTACGCGGACCCTTGGGATGAGCAGTTCTTC.

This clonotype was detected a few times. CDR3 protein: CASSYRGGAYGYTF. The CDR3 nucleotides read TGTGCCAGCAGTTACCGCGGGGGGGCCTATGGCTACACCTTC. The chain is built from TRBV6-6 and TRBJ1-2; tentatively, D is TRBD1 (6 bases). V lost 2 bases and J 4 bases, leaving 11 bases between the germline ends. Germline-derived CDR1 and CDR2 are MNHNY and SVGAGI (reference sequence). CDR3 length: 14 residues.

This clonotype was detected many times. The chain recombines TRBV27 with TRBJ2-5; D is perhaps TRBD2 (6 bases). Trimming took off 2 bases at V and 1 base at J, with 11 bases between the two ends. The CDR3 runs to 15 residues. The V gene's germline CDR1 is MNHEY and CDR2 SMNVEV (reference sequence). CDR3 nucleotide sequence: TGTGCCAGCAGTTTAGGCGGGACCACCCAAGAGACCCAGTACTTC. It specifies CASSLGGTTQETQYF.

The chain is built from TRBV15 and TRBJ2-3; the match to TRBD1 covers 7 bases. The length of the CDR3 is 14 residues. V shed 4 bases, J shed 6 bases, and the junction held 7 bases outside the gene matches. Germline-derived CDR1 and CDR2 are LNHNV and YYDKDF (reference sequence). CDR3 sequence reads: CATSTSGTADTQYF. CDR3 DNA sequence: TGTGCCACCAGCACCTCCGGGACAGCGGATACGCAGTATTTT.

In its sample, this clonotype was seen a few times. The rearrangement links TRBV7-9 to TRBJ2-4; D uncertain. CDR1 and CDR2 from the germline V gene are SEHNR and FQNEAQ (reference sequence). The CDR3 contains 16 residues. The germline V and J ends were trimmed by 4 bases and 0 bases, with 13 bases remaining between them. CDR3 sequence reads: CASSSSGPLAKNIQYF. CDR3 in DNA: TGTGCCAGCAGCTCCTCAGGACCTTTAGCCAAAAACATTCAGTACTTC.

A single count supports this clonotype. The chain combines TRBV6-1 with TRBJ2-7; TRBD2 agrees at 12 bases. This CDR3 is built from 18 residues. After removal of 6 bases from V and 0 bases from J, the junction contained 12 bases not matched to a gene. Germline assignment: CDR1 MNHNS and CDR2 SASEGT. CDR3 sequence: CASSILDGLAGNSYEQYF. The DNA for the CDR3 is TGTGCCAGCAGCATTTTAGACGGACTAGCGGGAAACTCCTACGAGCAGTACTTC.

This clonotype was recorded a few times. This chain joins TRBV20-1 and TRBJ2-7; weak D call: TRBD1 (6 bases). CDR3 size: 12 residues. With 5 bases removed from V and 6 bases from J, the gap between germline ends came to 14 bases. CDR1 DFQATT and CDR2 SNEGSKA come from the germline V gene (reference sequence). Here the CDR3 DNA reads TGCAGTGCTCGTCAGGGGAGCAGCGAGCAGTACTTC. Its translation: CSARQGSSEQYF.

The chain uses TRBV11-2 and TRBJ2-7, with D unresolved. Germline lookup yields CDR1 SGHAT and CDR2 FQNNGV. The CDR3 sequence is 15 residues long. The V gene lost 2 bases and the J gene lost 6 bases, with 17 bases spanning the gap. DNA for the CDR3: TGTGCCAGCAGCTTATCCTCCGGATTTCACTGCGAGCAGTACTTC. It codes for CASSLSSGFHCEQYF.

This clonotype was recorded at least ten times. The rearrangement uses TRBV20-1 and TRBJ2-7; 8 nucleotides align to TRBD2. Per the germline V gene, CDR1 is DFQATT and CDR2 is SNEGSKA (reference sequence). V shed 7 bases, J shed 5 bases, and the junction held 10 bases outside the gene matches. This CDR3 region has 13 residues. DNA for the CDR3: TGCAGTGGTGGAGCGGGAGAGGGTAACGAGCAGTACTTC. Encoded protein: CSGGAGEGNEQYF.

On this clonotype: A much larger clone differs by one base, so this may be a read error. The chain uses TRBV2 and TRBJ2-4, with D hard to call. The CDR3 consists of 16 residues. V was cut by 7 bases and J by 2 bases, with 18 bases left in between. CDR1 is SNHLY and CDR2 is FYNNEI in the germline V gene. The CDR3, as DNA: TGTGCCAGCACCGACTGGGCAGGCCCACCCAAAAACATTCAGTACTTC. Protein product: CASTDWAGPPKNIQYF.

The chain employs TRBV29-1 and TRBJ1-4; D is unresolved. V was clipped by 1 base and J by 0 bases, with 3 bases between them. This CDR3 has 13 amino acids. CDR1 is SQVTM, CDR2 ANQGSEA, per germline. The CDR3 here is CSVEGTTNEKLFF. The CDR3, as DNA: TGCAGCGTTGAAGGTACAACTAATGAAAAACTGTTTTTT.

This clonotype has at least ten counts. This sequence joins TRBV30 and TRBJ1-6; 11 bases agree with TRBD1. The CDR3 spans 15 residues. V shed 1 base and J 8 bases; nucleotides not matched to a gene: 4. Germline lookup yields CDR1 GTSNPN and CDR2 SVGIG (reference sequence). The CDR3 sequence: CAWSAGQGDHSPLHF. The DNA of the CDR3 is TGTGCCTGGAGTGCGGGACAGGGGGATCATTCACCCCTCCACTTT.

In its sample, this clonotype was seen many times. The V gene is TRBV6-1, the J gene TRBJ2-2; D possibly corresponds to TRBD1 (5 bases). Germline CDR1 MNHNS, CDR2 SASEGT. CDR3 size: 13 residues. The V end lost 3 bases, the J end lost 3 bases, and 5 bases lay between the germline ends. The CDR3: CASSDRDTGELFF. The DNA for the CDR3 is TGTGCCAGCAGTGACAGGGACACCGGGGAGCTGTTTTTT.

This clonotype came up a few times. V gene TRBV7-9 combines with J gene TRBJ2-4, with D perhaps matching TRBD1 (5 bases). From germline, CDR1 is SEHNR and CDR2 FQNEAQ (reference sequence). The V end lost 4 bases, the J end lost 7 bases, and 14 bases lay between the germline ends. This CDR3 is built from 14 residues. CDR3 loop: CASSSLPTANIQYF. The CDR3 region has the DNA TGTGCCAGCAGCTCCCTTCCGACAGCTAACATTCAGTACTTC.

The CDR3 region is CSARGRSLSEQYF. The CDR3 bases are TGCAGTGCTAGGGGGCGGTCCCTATCCGAGCAGTACTTC. The chain combines TRBV20-1 with TRBJ2-7, with D perhaps TRBD1 (5 bases). Trimming stripped 3 bases from V and 6 bases from J, with 15 bases between. From germline, CDR1 is DFQATT and CDR2 SNEGSKA (reference sequence). The CDR3 spans 13 residues.

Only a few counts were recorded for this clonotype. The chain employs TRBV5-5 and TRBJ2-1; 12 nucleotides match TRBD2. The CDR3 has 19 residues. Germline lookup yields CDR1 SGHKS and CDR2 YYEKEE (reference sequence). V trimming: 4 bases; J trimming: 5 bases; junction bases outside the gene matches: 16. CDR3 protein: CASSPIFGLAGRADNEQFF. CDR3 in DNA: TGTGCCAGCAGCCCCATTTTTGGACTAGCGGGAAGAGCGGACAATGAGCAGTTCTTC.

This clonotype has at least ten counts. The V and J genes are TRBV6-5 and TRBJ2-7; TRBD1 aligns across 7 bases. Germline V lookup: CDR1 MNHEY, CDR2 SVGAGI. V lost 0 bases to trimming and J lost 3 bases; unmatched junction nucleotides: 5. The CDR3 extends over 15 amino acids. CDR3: CASSYSKGQIYEQYF. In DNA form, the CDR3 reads TGTGCCAGCAGTTACTCGAAGGGACAGATCTACGAGCAGTACTTC.

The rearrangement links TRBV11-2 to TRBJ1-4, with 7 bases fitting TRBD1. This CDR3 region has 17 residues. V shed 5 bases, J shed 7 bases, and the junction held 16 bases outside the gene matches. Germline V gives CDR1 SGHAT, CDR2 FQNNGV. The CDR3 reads CASSPPGQPWASEKLFF. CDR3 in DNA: TGTGCCAGCAGCCCTCCGGGACAGCCATGGGCTAGTGAAAAACTGTTTTTT.

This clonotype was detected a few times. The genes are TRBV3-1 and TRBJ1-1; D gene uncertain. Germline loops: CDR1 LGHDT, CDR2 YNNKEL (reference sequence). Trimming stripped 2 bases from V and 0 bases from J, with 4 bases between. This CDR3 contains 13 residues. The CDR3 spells CASSQRVNTEAFF. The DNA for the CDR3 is TGTGCCAGCAGCCAACGCGTGAACACTGAAGCTTTCTTT.